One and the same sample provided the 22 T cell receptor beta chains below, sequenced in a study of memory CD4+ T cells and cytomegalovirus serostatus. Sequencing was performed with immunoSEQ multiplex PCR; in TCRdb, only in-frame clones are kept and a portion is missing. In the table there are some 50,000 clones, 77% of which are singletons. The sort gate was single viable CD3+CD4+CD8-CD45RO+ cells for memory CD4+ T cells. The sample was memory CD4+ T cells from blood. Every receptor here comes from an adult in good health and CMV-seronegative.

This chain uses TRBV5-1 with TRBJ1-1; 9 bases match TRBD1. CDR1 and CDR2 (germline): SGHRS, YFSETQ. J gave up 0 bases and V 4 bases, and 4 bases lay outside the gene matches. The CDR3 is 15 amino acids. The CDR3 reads CASSINRGLNTEAFF. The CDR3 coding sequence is TGCGCCAGCAGCATAAACAGGGGGCTGAACACTGAAGCTTTCTTT.

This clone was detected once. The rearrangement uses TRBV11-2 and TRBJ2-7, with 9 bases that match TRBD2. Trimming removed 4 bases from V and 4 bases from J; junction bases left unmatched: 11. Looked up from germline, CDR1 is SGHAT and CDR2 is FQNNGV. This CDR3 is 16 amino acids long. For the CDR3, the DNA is TGTGCCAGCAGCTCAAGCCTAGCGGGGTCTCGATACGAGCAGTACTTC. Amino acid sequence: CASSSSLAGSRYEQYF.

The CDR3 protein is CASSVANTGELFF. CDR3 DNA sequence: TGTGCCAGCAGTGTCGCGAACACCGGGGAGCTGTTTTTT. This chain connects TRBV2 to TRBJ2-2; D is undetermined. Germline values: CDR1 SNHLY, CDR2 FYNNEI. The CDR3 length is 13 residues. With 4 bases removed from V and 0 bases from J, the gap between germline ends came to 3 bases.

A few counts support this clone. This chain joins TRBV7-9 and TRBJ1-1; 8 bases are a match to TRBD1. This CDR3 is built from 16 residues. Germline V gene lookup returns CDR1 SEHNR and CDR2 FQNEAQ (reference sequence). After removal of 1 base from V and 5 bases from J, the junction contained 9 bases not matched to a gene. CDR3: CASSLDRGSGVTEAFF. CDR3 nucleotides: TGTGCCAGCAGCTTAGACAGGGGGTCAGGGGTTACTGAAGCTTTCTTT.

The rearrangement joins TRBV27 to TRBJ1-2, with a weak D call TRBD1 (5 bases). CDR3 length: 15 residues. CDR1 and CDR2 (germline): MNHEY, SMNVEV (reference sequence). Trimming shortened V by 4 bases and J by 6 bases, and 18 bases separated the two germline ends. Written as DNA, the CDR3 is TGTGCCAGCAGTTCACCGGGGCAGGGTTGGGATGGCTACACCTTC. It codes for CASSSPGQGWDGYTF.

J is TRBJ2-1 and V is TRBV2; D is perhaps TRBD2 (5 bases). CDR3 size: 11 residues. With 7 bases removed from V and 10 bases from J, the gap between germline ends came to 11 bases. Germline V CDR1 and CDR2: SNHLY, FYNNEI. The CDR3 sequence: CASNPRLEQFF. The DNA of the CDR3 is TGTGCCAGCAATCCACGACTAGAGCAGTTCTTC.

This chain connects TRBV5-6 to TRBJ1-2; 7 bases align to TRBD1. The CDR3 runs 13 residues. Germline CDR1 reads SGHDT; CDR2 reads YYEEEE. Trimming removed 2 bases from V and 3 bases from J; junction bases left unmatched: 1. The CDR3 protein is CASSFDRDYGYTF. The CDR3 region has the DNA TGTGCCAGCAGCTTCGACAGGGACTATGGCTACACCTTC.

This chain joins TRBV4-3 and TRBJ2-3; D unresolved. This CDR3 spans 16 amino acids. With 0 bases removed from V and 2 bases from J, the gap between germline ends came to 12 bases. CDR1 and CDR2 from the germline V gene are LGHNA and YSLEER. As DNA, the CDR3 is TGCGCCAGCAGCCAAGAGGTACTGGGGTACACAGATACGCAGTATTTT. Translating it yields CASSQEVLGYTDTQYF.

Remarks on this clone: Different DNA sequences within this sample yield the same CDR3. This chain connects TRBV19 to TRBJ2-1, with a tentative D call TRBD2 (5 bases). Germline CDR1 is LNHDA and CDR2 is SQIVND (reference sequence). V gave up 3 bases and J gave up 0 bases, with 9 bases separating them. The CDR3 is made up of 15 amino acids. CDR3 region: CASSISGSSYNEQFF. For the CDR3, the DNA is TGTGCCAGTAGTATTTCGGGGAGCTCCTACAATGAGCAGTTCTTC.

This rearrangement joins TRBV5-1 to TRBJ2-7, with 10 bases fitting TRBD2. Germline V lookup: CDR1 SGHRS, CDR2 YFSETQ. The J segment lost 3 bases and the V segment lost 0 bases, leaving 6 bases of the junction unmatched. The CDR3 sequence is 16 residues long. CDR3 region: CASSLGLSSGSYEQYF. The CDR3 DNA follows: TGCGCCAGCAGCTTGGGGCTCTCTAGCGGGAGCTACGAGCAGTACTTC.

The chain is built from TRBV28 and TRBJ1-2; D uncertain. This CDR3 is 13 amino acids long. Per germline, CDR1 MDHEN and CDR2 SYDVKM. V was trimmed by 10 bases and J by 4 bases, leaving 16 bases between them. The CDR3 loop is CATSSHMVYGYTF. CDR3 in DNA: TGTGCCACCTCCTCCCACATGGTCTATGGCTACACCTTC.

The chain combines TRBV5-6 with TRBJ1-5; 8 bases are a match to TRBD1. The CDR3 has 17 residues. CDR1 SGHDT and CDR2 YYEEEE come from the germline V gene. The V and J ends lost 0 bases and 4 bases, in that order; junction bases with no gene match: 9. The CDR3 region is CASSLAGQGARNQPQHF. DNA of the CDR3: TGTGCCAGCAGCTTGGCTGGGCAGGGGGCTCGGAATCAGCCCCAGCATTTT. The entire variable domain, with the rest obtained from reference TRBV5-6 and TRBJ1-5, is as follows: DAGVTQSPTHLIKTRGQQVTLRCSPKSGHDTVSWYQQALGQGPQFIFQYYEEEERQRGNFPDRFSGHQFPNYSSELNVNALLLGDSALYLCASSLAGQGARNQPQHFGDGTRLSIL.

The CDR3 protein is CASSPTVGGNSPLHF. In DNA form, the CDR3 reads TGCGCCAGCAGCCCGACGGTGGGCGGTAATTCACCCCTCCACTTT. The rearrangement joins TRBV5-1 to TRBJ1-6, with D unresolved. The CDR3 spans 15 residues. V was trimmed by 4 bases and J by 6 bases, leaving 14 bases between them. Looked up from germline, CDR1 is SGHRS and CDR2 is YFSETQ.

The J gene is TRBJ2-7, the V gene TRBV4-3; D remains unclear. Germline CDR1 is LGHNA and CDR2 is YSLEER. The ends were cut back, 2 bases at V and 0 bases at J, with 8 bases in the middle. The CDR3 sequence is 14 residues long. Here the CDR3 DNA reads TGCGCCAGCAGCCAAACGGTAGACTCCTACGAGCAGTACTTC. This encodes CASSQTVDSYEQYF.

The CDR3 here is CASSLIGYEQYF. CDR3 DNA sequence: TGTGCCAGCAGCTTAATAGGGTACGAGCAGTACTTC. The chain uses TRBV7-2 and TRBJ2-7, with D hard to call. Trimming left V 2 bases short and J 4 bases short, with 6 bases between. Germline V gives CDR1 SGHTA, CDR2 FQGNSA. The CDR3 covers 12 residues.

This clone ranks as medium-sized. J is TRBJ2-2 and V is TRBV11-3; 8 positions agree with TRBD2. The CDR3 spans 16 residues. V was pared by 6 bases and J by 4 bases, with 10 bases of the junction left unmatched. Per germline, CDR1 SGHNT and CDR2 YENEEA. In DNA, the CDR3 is TGTGCCAGCAGTTTTCCGGGACTAGAGCCCACCGGGGAGCTGTTTTTT. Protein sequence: CASSFPGLEPTGELFF. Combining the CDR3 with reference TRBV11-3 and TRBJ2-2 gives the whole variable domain EAGVVQSPRYKIIEKKQPVAFWCNPISGHNTLYWYLQNLGQGPELLIRYENEEAVDDSQLPKDRFSAERLKGVDSTLKIQPAELGDSAVYLCASSFPGLEPTGELFFGEGSRLTVL.

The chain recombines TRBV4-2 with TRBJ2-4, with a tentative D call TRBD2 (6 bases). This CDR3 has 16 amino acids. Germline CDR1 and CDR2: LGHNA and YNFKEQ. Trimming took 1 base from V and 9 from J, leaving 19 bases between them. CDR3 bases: TGTGCCAGCAGCCAAGGTACTGGGGAGGATGGCGGCATTCAGTACTTC. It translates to CASSQGTGEDGGIQYF.

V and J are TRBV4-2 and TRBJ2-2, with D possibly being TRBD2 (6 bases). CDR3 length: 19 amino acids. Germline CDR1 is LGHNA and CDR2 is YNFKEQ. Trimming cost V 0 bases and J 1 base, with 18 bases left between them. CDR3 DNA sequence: TGTGCCAGCAGCCAAGATATACTTCGGGGGAGAAGGAACACCGGGGAGCTGTTTTTT. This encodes CASSQDILRGRRNTGELFF.

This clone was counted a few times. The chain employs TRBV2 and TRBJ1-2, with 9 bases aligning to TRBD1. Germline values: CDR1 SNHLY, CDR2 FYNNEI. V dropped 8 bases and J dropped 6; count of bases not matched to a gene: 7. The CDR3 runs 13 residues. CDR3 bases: TGTGCCAGCGATCCGGGACAGGGAAATGGCTACACCTTC. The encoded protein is CASDPGQGNGYTF.

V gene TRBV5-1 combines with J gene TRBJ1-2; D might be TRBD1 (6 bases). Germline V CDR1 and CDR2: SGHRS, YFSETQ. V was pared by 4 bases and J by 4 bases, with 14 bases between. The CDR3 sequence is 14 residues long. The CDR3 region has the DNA TGCGCCAGCAGCCTAGGACAGTCCAGCTATGGCTACACCTTC. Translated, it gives CASSLGQSSYGYTF.

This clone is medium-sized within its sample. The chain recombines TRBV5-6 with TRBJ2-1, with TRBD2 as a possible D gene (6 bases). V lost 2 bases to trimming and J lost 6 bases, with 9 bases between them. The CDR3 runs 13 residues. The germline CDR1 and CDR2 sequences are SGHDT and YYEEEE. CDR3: CASSFMGLNEQFF. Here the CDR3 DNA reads TGTGCCAGCAGCTTTATGGGACTCAATGAGCAGTTCTTC. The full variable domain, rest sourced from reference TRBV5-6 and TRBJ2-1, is DAGVTQSPTHLIKTRGQQVTLRCSPKSGHDTVSWYQQALGQGPQFIFQYYEEEERQRGNFPDRFSGHQFPNYSSELNVNALLLGDSALYLCASSFMGLNEQFFGPGTRLTVL.

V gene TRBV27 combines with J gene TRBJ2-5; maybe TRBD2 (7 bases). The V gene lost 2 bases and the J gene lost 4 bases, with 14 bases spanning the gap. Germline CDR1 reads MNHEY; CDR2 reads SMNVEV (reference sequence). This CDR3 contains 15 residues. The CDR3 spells CASSLGAGAVETQYF. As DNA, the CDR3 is TGTGCCAGCAGTTTAGGTGCGGGGGCCGTAGAGACCCAGTACTTC.